The rows below give T cell receptor beta chains drawn from one sample of a study of T cell changes during pregnancy in multiple sclerosis. Produced via immunoSEQ multiplex PCR; TCRdb's table is partial and in-frame only. The sample yields roughly 30,000 clones, roughly nine tenths seen once. Source: CD8+ T cells from peripheral blood mononuclear cells, taken in the second trimester of pregnancy. These receptors came from a female donor with multiple sclerosis, enrolled in a pregnancy study. Each CDR3 is given with its conserved first and last residue. D genes are given only for firm matches. Some rows have no size entry. The others give once, few or many, or a class for an expanded clone.

j_gene: TRBJ1-2; abundance: -; v_gene: TRBV29-1; d_gene: -; CDR3nt: TGCAGCGTAGCTGACAGGCGATCTAACTATGGCTACACCTTC; CDR3aa: CSVADRRSNYGYTF
j_gene: TRBJ2-1; abundance: -; v_gene: TRBV7-9; d_gene: -; CDR3nt: TGTGCCAGCAGCTTAGTGGGGGGGGGCCTCAATGAGCAGTTCTTC; CDR3aa: CASSLVGGGLNEQFF
j_gene: TRBJ1-2; abundance: -; v_gene: TRBV7-9; d_gene: TRBD1; CDR3nt: TGTGCCAGCAGCCCCGGGACAGTGTTCTATGGCTACACCTTC; CDR3aa: CASSPGTVFYGYTF
j_gene: TRBJ2-1; abundance: -; v_gene: TRBV6-5; d_gene: -; CDR3nt: TGTGCCAGCACATCGTCCCTGCGCGGCGAGCAGTTCTTC; CDR3aa: CASTSSLRGEQFF
j_gene: TRBJ2-5; abundance: -; v_gene: TRBV7-8; d_gene: -; CDR3nt: TGTGCCAGCAGCTTAGAAATCCCACAAGAGACCCAGTACTTC; CDR3aa: CASSLEIPQETQYF
j_gene: TRBJ2-2; abundance: -; v_gene: TRBV27; d_gene: TRBD1; CDR3nt: TGTGCCAGCAGTTTTCAGAAGGGGGCCACCGGGGAGCTGTTTTTT; CDR3aa: CASSFQKGATGELFF
j_gene: TRBJ1-1; abundance: -; v_gene: TRBV4-2; d_gene: -; CDR3nt: TGTGCCAGCAGCCAGGGGGGGGTAGTGACTGAAGCTTTCTTT; CDR3aa: CASSQGGVVTEAFF
j_gene: TRBJ2-4; abundance: -; v_gene: TRBV28; d_gene: TRBD1; CDR3nt: TGTGCCAGCAGTTTACCGGACAGGCATCAATACTTC; CDR3aa: CASSLPDRHQYF
j_gene: TRBJ2-7; abundance: -; v_gene: TRBV15; d_gene: TRBD1; CDR3nt: TGTGCCACCAGCAGAGGGGGGACAGGGCAGTTCTACGAGCAGTACTTC; CDR3aa: CATSRGGTGQFYEQYF
j_gene: TRBJ2-7; abundance: -; v_gene: TRBV27; d_gene: -; CDR3nt: TGTGCCAGCAGTTTAGGCCCCTCCTACGAGCAGTACTTC; CDR3aa: CASSLGPSYEQYF
j_gene: TRBJ2-7; abundance: many; v_gene: TRBV4-2; d_gene: TRBD2; CDR3nt: TGTGCCAGCAGCCAAGAGCCTAGCGGGGAATCCTACGAGCAGTACTTC; CDR3aa: CASSQEPSGESYEQYF
j_gene: TRBJ2-5; abundance: -; v_gene: TRBV5-6; d_gene: -; CDR3nt: TGTGCCAGCAGCCCGACAGAGATCCAAGAGACCCAGTACTTC; CDR3aa: CASSPTEIQETQYF
j_gene: TRBJ1-4; abundance: -; v_gene: TRBV7-8; d_gene: -; CDR3nt: TGTGCCAGCAGCTTAGGCCCCTACTTAACTGAAAAACTGTTTTTT; CDR3aa: CASSLGPYLTEKLFF
j_gene: TRBJ1-1; abundance: -; v_gene: TRBV6-5; d_gene: TRBD1; CDR3nt: TGTGCCAGCAGTTACACAGGGGGCACTGAAGCTTTCTTT; CDR3aa: CASSYTGGTEAFF
j_gene: TRBJ2-1; abundance: -; v_gene: TRBV9; d_gene: -; CDR3nt: TGTGCCAGCAGCGTAGAGGACTCAAGTTACAATGAGCAGTTCTTC; CDR3aa: CASSVEDSSYNEQFF
j_gene: TRBJ1-1; abundance: -; v_gene: TRBV5-4; d_gene: TRBD1; CDR3nt: TGTGCCAGCAGCGGGGGGACAGGGAGCCACTTAGAAGCTTTCTTT; CDR3aa: CASSGGTGSHLEAFF
j_gene: TRBJ2-7; abundance: once; v_gene: TRBV5-6; d_gene: -; CDR3nt: TGTGCCAGCAGCTTGGGAGTCCACGAGCAGTACTTC; CDR3aa: CASSLGVHEQYF
j_gene: TRBJ1-2; abundance: -; v_gene: TRBV9; d_gene: TRBD1; CDR3nt: TGTGCCAGCACAGCGACAGGGGGAGGCTACACCTTC; CDR3aa: CASTATGGGYTF
j_gene: TRBJ2-7; abundance: -; v_gene: TRBV5-1; d_gene: -; CDR3nt: TGCGCCAGCAGCTTGGCCGAGGGCGGTTCCTACGAGCAGTACTTC; CDR3aa: CASSLAEGGSYEQYF
j_gene: TRBJ2-5; abundance: few; v_gene: TRBV27; d_gene: -; CDR3nt: TGTGCCGCCGGCGGTGGGGGGGGCAAGGGGGAGACCCAGTACTTC; CDR3aa: CAAGGGGGKGETQYF
j_gene: TRBJ2-7; abundance: once; v_gene: TRBV5-1; d_gene: TRBD2; CDR3nt: TGCGCCAGCAGCTTGGAGGGGACTAGCGGATCCTACGAGCAGTACTTC; CDR3aa: CASSLEGTSGSYEQYF
j_gene: TRBJ1-6; abundance: -; v_gene: TRBV21-1; d_gene: -; CDR3nt: TGTGCCAGCAGCAAAACTACAGGGACTAATTCACCCCTCCACTTT; CDR3aa: CASSKTTGTNSPLHF
j_gene: TRBJ2-1; abundance: -; v_gene: TRBV2; d_gene: TRBD2; CDR3nt: TGTGCCAGCAGTCTTAGCGGGGGGAGCTCCTACAATGAGCAGTTCTTC; CDR3aa: CASSLSGGSSYNEQFF
j_gene: TRBJ2-7; abundance: -; v_gene: TRBV28; d_gene: TRBD1; CDR3nt: TGTGCCAGCAGTCCCCACGGGGACAGGGAAGTGTACGAGCAGTACTTC; CDR3aa: CASSPHGDREVYEQYF
j_gene: TRBJ1-4; abundance: -; v_gene: TRBV27; d_gene: TRBD1; CDR3nt: TGTGCCAGCAGTCCCAGGGACAGGGCGAATGAAAAACTGTTTTTT; CDR3aa: CASSPRDRANEKLFF
j_gene: TRBJ1-1; abundance: -; v_gene: TRBV28; d_gene: TRBD1; CDR3nt: TGTGCCAGTACACCGGGACAGTATTTCGGTGAAGCTTTCTTT; CDR3aa: CASTPGQYFGEAFF
j_gene: TRBJ1-1; abundance: few; v_gene: TRBV28; d_gene: -; CDR3nt: TGTGCCAGCAGCCACGGGGGTCCTGAAGCTTTCTTT; CDR3aa: CASSHGGPEAFF
j_gene: TRBJ2-3; abundance: -; v_gene: TRBV27; d_gene: -; CDR3nt: TGTGCCAGCAGTTTAAGGCACAGGGAAGCCACAGATACGCAGTATTTT; CDR3aa: CASSLRHREATDTQYF
j_gene: TRBJ1-1; abundance: -; v_gene: TRBV7-9; d_gene: TRBD1; CDR3nt: TGTGCCAGCAGCTTAGTAGGGGGACAGGGTCGGCGAAGCACTGAAGCTTTCTTT; CDR3aa: CASSLVGGQGRRSTEAFF
j_gene: TRBJ2-7; abundance: -; v_gene: TRBV7-9; d_gene: -; CDR3nt: TGTGCCAGCGCCTCCGGGAGCGAGCAGTACTTC; CDR3aa: CASASGSEQYF
j_gene: TRBJ2-3; abundance: -; v_gene: TRBV28; d_gene: TRBD2; CDR3nt: TGTGCCAGCAGCCGACTAGCGGGAGAGGCAGATACGCAGTATTTT; CDR3aa: CASSRLAGEADTQYF
j_gene: TRBJ2-1; abundance: -; v_gene: TRBV9; d_gene: -; CDR3nt: TGTGCCAGCAGTGGGCGGGACAGCTCCTACAATGAGCAGTTCTTC; CDR3aa: CASSGRDSSYNEQFF
j_gene: TRBJ2-7; abundance: -; v_gene: TRBV5-5; d_gene: -; CDR3nt: TGTGCCAGCAGCTTGGGCCAGAATTCCTACGAGCAGTACTTC; CDR3aa: CASSLGQNSYEQYF
j_gene: TRBJ1-5; abundance: -; v_gene: TRBV13; d_gene: TRBD1; CDR3nt: TGTGCCAGCACCCAGGGGGTCGGCAATCAGCCCCAGCATTTT; CDR3aa: CASTQGVGNQPQHF
j_gene: TRBJ2-6; abundance: -; v_gene: TRBV5-3; d_gene: TRBD1; CDR3nt: TGTGCCAGAAGTCGCTCCGGGACAGGGACCTCTGGGGCCAACGTCCTGACTTTC; CDR3aa: CARSRSGTGTSGANVLTF
j_gene: TRBJ1-6; abundance: -; v_gene: TRBV27; d_gene: -; CDR3nt: TGTGCCAGCAGTTTGGGGGGAGGCTCACCCCTCCACTTT; CDR3aa: CASSLGGGSPLHF
j_gene: TRBJ1-2; abundance: -; v_gene: TRBV4-1; d_gene: -; CDR3nt: TGCGCCAGCAGCCAAGAATCAGGGGCAAGTTTGAGCTATGGCTACACCTTC; CDR3aa: CASSQESGASLSYGYTF
j_gene: TRBJ2-7; abundance: -; v_gene: TRBV15; d_gene: -; CDR3nt: TGTGCCACCAGCAGAGGAACAGGGAATCCGGCCTACGAGCAGTACTTC; CDR3aa: CATSRGTGNPAYEQYF
j_gene: TRBJ2-1; abundance: -; v_gene: TRBV7-3; d_gene: -; CDR3nt: TGTGCCAGCAGCTCCCTCACTAGCCCGTCGCAGCAGTTCTTC; CDR3aa: CASSSLTSPSQQFF
j_gene: TRBJ2-3; abundance: once; v_gene: TRBV19; d_gene: -; CDR3nt: TGTGCCAGTAGTCTCGGAGGCCTCACTAGCACAGATACGCAGTATTTT; CDR3aa: CASSLGGLTSTDTQYF
j_gene: TRBJ1-2; abundance: -; v_gene: TRBV6-1; d_gene: -; CDR3nt: TGTGCCAGCAGCCCCGACAATCTCTATGGCTACACCTTC; CDR3aa: CASSPDNLYGYTF
j_gene: TRBJ2-7; abundance: once; v_gene: TRBV27; d_gene: -; CDR3nt: TGTGCCAGCAGTCCCTACCGTTCCTACGAGCAGTACTTC; CDR3aa: CASSPYRSYEQYF
j_gene: TRBJ2-3; abundance: -; v_gene: TRBV6-1; d_gene: -; CDR3nt: TGTGCCAGCAGGGGTAGGGACTGGGGCACAGATACGCAGTATTTT; CDR3aa: CASRGRDWGTDTQYF
j_gene: TRBJ2-1; abundance: -; v_gene: TRBV9; d_gene: TRBD2; CDR3nt: TGTGCCAGCAGCGTAGCACTAGCGGGATTGGATGAGCAGTTCTTC; CDR3aa: CASSVALAGLDEQFF
j_gene: TRBJ2-7; abundance: -; v_gene: TRBV4-1; d_gene: TRBD1; CDR3nt: TGCGCCAGCAGCCAAGGGGACAGTCGCTCCTACGAGCAGTACTTC; CDR3aa: CASSQGDSRSYEQYF
j_gene: TRBJ2-7; abundance: -; v_gene: TRBV29-1; d_gene: -; CDR3nt: TGCAGCGTTGAGTTAGCGATTAGCTCCTACGAGCAGTACTTC; CDR3aa: CSVELAISSYEQYF
j_gene: TRBJ1-1; abundance: once; v_gene: TRBV27; d_gene: -; CDR3nt: TGTGCCAGCAGTCCCCAAGCTATCCGGGACACTGAAGCTTTCTTT; CDR3aa: CASSPQAIRDTEAFF
j_gene: TRBJ2-1; abundance: -; v_gene: TRBV9; d_gene: -; CDR3nt: TGTGCCAGCAGCGTAACGGTTTCCTACAATGAGCAGTTCTTC; CDR3aa: CASSVTVSYNEQFF
j_gene: TRBJ2-2; abundance: -; v_gene: TRBV27; d_gene: -; CDR3nt: TGTGCCAGCAGTTTATTTGAGACTACTAACACCGGGGAGCTGTTTTTT; CDR3aa: CASSLFETTNTGELFF
j_gene: TRBJ1-4; abundance: -; v_gene: TRBV9; d_gene: TRBD1; CDR3nt: TGTGCCAGCAGCGGGGGGACAGGGAATGAAAAACTGTTTTTT; CDR3aa: CASSGGTGNEKLFF
j_gene: TRBJ2-3; abundance: -; v_gene: TRBV27; d_gene: TRBD2; CDR3nt: TGTGCCATCGGACGGGCGGGAGGGCGGCCCTCAAGCACAGATACGCAGTATTTT; CDR3aa: CAIGRAGGRPSSTDTQYF
j_gene: TRBJ2-7; abundance: -; v_gene: TRBV7-6; d_gene: TRBD1; CDR3nt: TGTGCCAGCAGCTTAGAACCGGGACAGGGTAACTACGAGCAGTACTTC; CDR3aa: CASSLEPGQGNYEQYF
j_gene: TRBJ2-7; abundance: -; v_gene: TRBV15; d_gene: -; CDR3nt: TGTGCCACCAGCAGTGCCAGACTTTACGAGCAGTACTTC; CDR3aa: CATSSARLYEQYF
j_gene: TRBJ2-3; abundance: -; v_gene: TRBV27; d_gene: -; CDR3nt: TGTGCCAGCAGTTCCCAGGCCGGAGATACGCAGTATTTT; CDR3aa: CASSSQAGDTQYF
j_gene: TRBJ1-1; abundance: once; v_gene: TRBV7-9; d_gene: TRBD1; CDR3nt: TGTGCCAGCAGCTCAGGGGGGAACACTGAAGCTTTCTTT; CDR3aa: CASSSGGNTEAFF